Presented here are 7 T cell receptor beta chains from one specimen sequenced in a study of blood T cells in healthy people across ages. Primers used in a second PCR of roughly 6 to 11 cycles were a sample-barcoded 5' primer and a J-beta primer mix. One entry per CDR3 protein results from TCRdb running MiXCR on the 5' RACE reads. The sample has over 950,000 distinct CDR3 sequences, 35% to 40% seen once. Sequenced material: blood. The receptors were sampled from a young man in good health.

The chain carries TRBV20-1 and TRBJ2-7; 11 nucleotides line up with TRBD1. The CDR3 is 14 amino acids. Germline-derived CDR1 and CDR2 are DFQATT and SNEGSKA (reference sequence). Unmatched junction bases numbered 6, after V lost 5 bases and J lost 3 bases. Here the CDR3 reads CSAAPGTGGYEQYF. The DNA of the CDR3 is TGCAGTGCTGCCCCCGGGACAGGGGGCTACGAGCAGTACTTC.

As concerns this clonotype: A much larger clone differs by one base, so this may be a read error. The chain links TRBV28 to TRBJ1-5, with D perhaps TRBD1 (6 bases). Germline assignment: CDR1 MDHEN and CDR2 SYDVKM. The CDR3 sequence is 12 residues long. Trimming cost V 4 bases and J 5 bases, with 6 bases left between them. CDR3 residues: CASSSGDQPQHF. The DNA for the CDR3 is TGTGCCAGCAGTTCAGGGGATCAGCCCCAGCATTTT.

This clonotype turned up a few times. The J gene is TRBJ1-1, the V gene TRBV20-1, with D perhaps matching TRBD1 (5 bases). This CDR3 region has 14 residues. Looked up from germline, CDR1 is DFQATT and CDR2 is SNEGSKA (reference sequence). V was trimmed by 4 bases and J by 0 bases, leaving 12 bases between them. The CDR3 nucleotides are TGCAGTGCTAAAAAACAGGTCCTGAACACTGAAGCTTTCTTT. Translating it yields CSAKKQVLNTEAFF.

The rearrangement links TRBV25-1 to TRBJ2-7; no clear D gene. V dropped 0 bases and J dropped 4 bases, with 10 bases sitting between them. CDR3 length: 14 residues. Germline-derived CDR1 and CDR2 are MGHDK and SYGVNS. CDR3: CASSEYIPRYEQYF. The CDR3 DNA follows: TGTGCCAGCAGTGAATATATTCCACGTTACGAGCAGTACTTC.

This rearrangement joins TRBV10-3 to TRBJ1-1; D may be TRBD1 (5 bases). Germline V CDR1 and CDR2: ENHRY, SYGVKD. The CDR3 runs to 13 residues. V was shortened by 8 bases and J by 0 bases, with 10 bases between the two germline ends. The CDR3 DNA reads TGTGCCATCGGGGCAGGGATGAACACTGAAGCTTTCTTT. This sequence encodes CAIGAGMNTEAFF.

This clonotype showed up just a few times. The chain uses TRBV4-1 and TRBJ1-4; tentative D call: TRBD1 (5 bases). Germline-derived CDR1 and CDR2 are MGHRA and YSYEKL. Trimming removed 3 bases from V and 2 bases from J, with 10 bases in between. The CDR3 is 15 amino acids. The chain's CDR3 is CASSQFEGTNEKLFF. CDR3 DNA sequence: TGCGCCAGCAGCCAGTTCGAGGGGACTAATGAAAAACTGTTTTTT.

Only a few counts were recorded for this clonotype. The chain links TRBV12-3 or TRBV12-4 to TRBJ2-3; D may be TRBD2 (7 bases). V shed 6 bases and J shed 1 base, with 17 bases lying between them. The CDR3 runs 16 residues. CDR3 amino acids: CASRQRAGARTDTQYF. Here the CDR3 DNA reads TGTGCCAGCAGGCAAAGGGCGGGGGCCCGCACAGATACGCAGTATTTT.